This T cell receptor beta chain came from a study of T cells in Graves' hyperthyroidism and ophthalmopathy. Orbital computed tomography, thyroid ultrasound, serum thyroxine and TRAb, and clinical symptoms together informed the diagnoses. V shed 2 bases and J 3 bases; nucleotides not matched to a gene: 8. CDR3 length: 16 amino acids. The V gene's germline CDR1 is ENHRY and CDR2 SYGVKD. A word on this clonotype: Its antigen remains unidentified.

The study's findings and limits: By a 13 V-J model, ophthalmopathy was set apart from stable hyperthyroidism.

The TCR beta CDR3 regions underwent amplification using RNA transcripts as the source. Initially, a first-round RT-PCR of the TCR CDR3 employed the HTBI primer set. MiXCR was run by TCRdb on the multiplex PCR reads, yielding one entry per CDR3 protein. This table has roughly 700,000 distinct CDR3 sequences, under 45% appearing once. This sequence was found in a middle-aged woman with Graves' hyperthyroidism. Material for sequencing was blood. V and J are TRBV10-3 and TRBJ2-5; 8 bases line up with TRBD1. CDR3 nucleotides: TGTGCCATCAGTGAGAAAGTGGACAGGGAGGAAGAGACCCAGTACTTC. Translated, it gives CAISEKVDREEETQYF.